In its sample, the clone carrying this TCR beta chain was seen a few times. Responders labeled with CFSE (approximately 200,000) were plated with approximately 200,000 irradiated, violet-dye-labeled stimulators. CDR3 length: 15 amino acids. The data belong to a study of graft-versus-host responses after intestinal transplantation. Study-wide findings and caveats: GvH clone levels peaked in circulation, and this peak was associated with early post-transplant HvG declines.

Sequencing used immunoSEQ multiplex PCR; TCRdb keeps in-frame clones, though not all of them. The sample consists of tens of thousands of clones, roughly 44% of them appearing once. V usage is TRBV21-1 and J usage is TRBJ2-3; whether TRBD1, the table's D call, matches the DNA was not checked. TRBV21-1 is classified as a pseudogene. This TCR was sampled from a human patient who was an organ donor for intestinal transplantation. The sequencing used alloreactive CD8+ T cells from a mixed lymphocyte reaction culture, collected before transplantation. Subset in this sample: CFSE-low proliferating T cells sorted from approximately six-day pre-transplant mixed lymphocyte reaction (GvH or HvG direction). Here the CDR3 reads CASRIRDTITDTQYF. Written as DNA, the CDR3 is TGTGCCAGCAGGATCCGGGACACCATCACAGATACGCAGTATTTT.